The sequence of this T cell receptor beta chain was determined in a study of memory CD4+ T cells and cytomegalovirus serostatus. Overall study: Healthy Belgian adult donors included roughly nine CMV-positive and 24 CMV-negative people.

The sort gate was single viable CD3+CD4+CD8-CD45RO+ cells for memory CD4+ T cells. Serum IgG to CMV pp150, pp28, p38 and p52 defined serostatus. CD4+ T cells were isolated by positive magnetic selection. As processed by the authors: After removing out-of-frame reads, around 2.2 million distinct TCRbeta sequences remained. Assay: immunoSEQ multiplex PCR; the TCRdb copy retains only in-frame clones and omits some. Clone size and V and J calls were adopted from that table, with D and trimming inferred from the DNA. The profile shows about 54,000 clones, about three quarters of them singletons. Germline V gives CDR1 MNHNS, CDR2 SASEGT. Trimming removed 1 base from V and 4 bases from J, with 7 bases in between. CDR3 length: 13 amino acids.

The specimen was memory CD4+ T cells from blood. The chain is built from TRBV6-1 and TRBJ1-2, with a weak D call TRBD1 (5 bases). This receptor was taken from an adult in good health and CMV-seropositive. DNA of the CDR3: TGTGCCAGCAGTGAAGTGGGACCCTATGGCTACACCTTC. It codes for CASSEVGPYGYTF.